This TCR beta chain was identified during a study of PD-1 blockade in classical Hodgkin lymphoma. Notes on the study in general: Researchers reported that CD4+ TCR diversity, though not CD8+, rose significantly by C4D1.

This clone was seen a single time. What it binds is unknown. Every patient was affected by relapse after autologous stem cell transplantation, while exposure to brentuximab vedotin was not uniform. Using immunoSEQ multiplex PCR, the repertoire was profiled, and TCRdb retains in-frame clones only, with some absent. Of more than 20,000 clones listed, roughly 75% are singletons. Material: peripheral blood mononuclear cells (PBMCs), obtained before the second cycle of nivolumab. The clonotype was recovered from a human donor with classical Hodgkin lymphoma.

CDR3 amino acids: CASSPQGTDAYEQYF. The CDR3 DNA is TGTGCCAGCAGTCCCCAAGGGACCGATGCCTACGAGCAGTACTTC. The chain combines TRBV2 with TRBJ2-7; D possibly matches TRBD1 or TRBD2 (5 bases each). The CDR3 has 15 residues. CDR1 is SNHLY and CDR2 is FYNNEI in the germline V gene. V lost 5 bases and J 2 bases, leaving 16 bases between the germline ends.